The clone carrying this T cell receptor (beta chain) came up a few times. The antigen remains undetermined. These data originate in a study of beta chain features in type 1 diabetes. Study observations and caveats: A moderate, significant TCRB CDR3 shortening appeared in type 1 diabetes across four CD4+ subsets.

J was trimmed by 7 bases and V by 10 bases; bases with no gene match: 6. The CDR3 is made up of 13 amino acids. Germline V gives CDR1 SNHLY, CDR2 FYNNEI. Expressed TCRB transcripts were sequenced because the isolated RNA had all been reverse transcribed beforehand. Sequencing was performed with immunoSEQ multiplex PCR; in TCRdb, only in-frame clones are kept and a portion is missing. The sample consists of under 90,000 clones, under 35% of them appearing once. The TCR originated in a woman aged 18-29 years in good health. Sequencing was carried out using stem cell memory CD4+ T cells from blood. The V and J genes are TRBV2 and TRBJ2-7; 14 positions match TRBD2. CDR3 sequence (DNA): TGTGCCACCACCGGGACTAGCGGGGGTGAGCAGTACTTC. As protein: CATTGTSGGEQYF. Complete variable domain (other parts from reference TRBV2 and TRBJ2-7): EPEVTQTPSHQVTQMGQEVILRCVPISNHLYFYWYRQILGQKVEFLVSFYNNEISEKSEIFDDQFSVERPDGSNFTLKIRSTKLEDSAMYFCATTGTSGGEQYFGPGTRLTVT.